This TCR beta chain was retrieved from a study of tumor and adjacent non-tumor tissue in lung cancer. Study summary: There were some 12 adenocarcinoma, a couple of squamous cell carcinoma and 1 small cell lung cancer cases. Study-level results: Normal lung showed higher cumulative top 100 clone frequency than tumor. Tumor TCR diversity, when higher, was linked to shorter survival.

RNA was extracted from bulk tissue without any cell sorting. This non-tumor lung sample came from over 3 cm beyond the tumor edge. TCRbeta libraries were built with three rounds of nested PCR, modified from ARM-PCR. Each CDR3 protein gets one entry after TCRdb re-called the multiplex PCR reads with MiXCR. In the table there are 75,000 to 80,000 distinct CDR3 sequences, just over 75% of which are singletons. This CDR3 has 14 amino acids. Germline lookup yields CDR1 SGHNT and CDR2 YENEEA. This clonotype was seen just once. Antigen specificity is unknown. One end of the junction varies from germline; a read error may be responsible.

The TCR originated in a man between 65 and 85 years old with non-small cell lung cancer. The chain uses TRBV11-3 and TRBJ2-1; TRBD1 matches 7 bases. The sample was distant non-tumor lung tissue. This CDR3 is CASILGGSPIGQFF. CDR3 nucleotide sequence: TGTGCCAGCATCTTAGGGGGCAGTCCCATCGGACAGTTCTTC.